The 22 T cell receptor beta chains in this list originate from one sample, sequenced in a study of blood T cell repertoires in COVID-19. TCRdb's copy holds only in-frame clones and misses some; the assay was immunoSEQ multiplex PCR. This table holds some 460,000 clones, roughly 87% found once. Sequencing was done on a sample of PBMCs or T cells enriched from blood (not recorded which). The source of these receptors is a woman aged 18-29 years with acute COVID-19.

The sample holds a few counts of this clone. The chain joins TRBV5-1 to TRBJ1-4, with a possible D match to TRBD1 (6 bases). Trimming removed 4 bases at V and 3 bases at J, with 16 bases between. CDR1 SGHRS and CDR2 YFSETQ come from the germline V gene. The CDR3 sequence is 16 residues long. The CDR3 here is CASSLGGSTANEKLFF. In DNA, the CDR3 is TGCGCCAGCAGCCTGGGGGGCAGTACTGCTAATGAAAAACTGTTTTTT.

This chain joins TRBV5-1 and TRBJ2-5; 7 bases agree with TRBD1. Germline-derived CDR1 and CDR2 are SGHRS and YFSETQ. J lost 0 bases, V lost 5 bases, and 19 bases had no gene match. The CDR3 sequence is 19 residues long. The CDR3 loop is CASSLPGLEGTVYQETQYF. The CDR3 DNA reads TGCGCCAGCAGTCTCCCCGGACTCGAGGGGACAGTTTACCAAGAGACCCAGTACTTC. Filled out from reference TRBV5-1 and TRBJ2-5, the complete variable domain reads KAGVTQTPRYLIKTRGQQVTLSCSPISGHRSVSWYQQTPGQGLQFLFEYFSETQRNKGNFPGRFSGRQFSNSRSEMNVSTLELGDSALYLCASSLPGLEGTVYQETQYFGPGTRLLVL.

The chain couples TRBV28 to TRBJ2-1, with 10 bases aligning to TRBD2. CDR3 size: 16 residues. Germline assignment: CDR1 MDHEN and CDR2 SYDVKM. V was pared by 4 bases and J by 10 bases, with 13 bases of the junction left unmatched. CDR3 amino acids: CASSSSASGRSYEQFF. The CDR3 region has the DNA TGTGCCAGCAGTTCCTCCGCTAGCGGGAGATCTTACGAGCAGTTCTTC.

V usage is TRBV9 and J usage is TRBJ2-6; D unresolved. Germline loops: CDR1 SGDLS, CDR2 YYNGEE. V gave up 0 bases and J gave up 2 bases, with 9 bases separating them. The CDR3 loop spans 16 amino acids. The CDR3 spells CASSVELSPGANVLTF. Written as DNA, the CDR3 is TGTGCCAGCAGCGTAGAACTTAGCCCTGGGGCCAACGTCCTGACTTTC.

The CDR3 DNA sequence: TGCAGCGTTGAAGATCCGACAGGGAGGCCCTACGAGCAGTACTTC. Encoded protein: CSVEDPTGRPYEQYF. The V and J genes are TRBV29-1 and TRBJ2-7, with a tentative D call TRBD1 (7 bases). V was shortened by 0 bases and J by 2 bases, with 14 bases between the two germline ends. Germline assignment: CDR1 SQVTM and CDR2 ANQGSEA. The CDR3 runs 15 residues.

This chain connects TRBV19 to TRBJ1-6; D is possibly TRBD1 (6 bases). The germline V gene encodes CDR1 LNHDA and CDR2 SQIVND (reference sequence). The germline V and J ends were trimmed by 4 bases and 10 bases, with 14 bases remaining between them. This CDR3 contains 14 residues. The DNA for the CDR3 is TGTGCCAGTAGTACTGACAGGAGTACCTCACCCCTCCACTTT. Protein product: CASSTDRSTSPLHF.

Comment on this clone: The junction departs from germline at one end; a sequencing error may be responsible. The gene calls are TRBV12-3 or TRBV12-4 and TRBJ1-2, with a tentative D call TRBD1 (5 bases). The CDR3 has 12 amino acids. CDR3 in DNA: TGTGCCAGCACTTTAGACAGTCGTGGCTACACCTTC. Its translation: CASTLDSRGYTF.

The chain employs TRBV14 and TRBJ1-2, with 11 bases lining up with TRBD1. J lost 8 bases, V lost 6 bases, and 8 bases had no gene match. Germline assignment: CDR1 SGHDN and CDR2 FVKESK. The CDR3 is made up of 14 amino acids. CDR3 in DNA: TGTGCCAGCAGTAATACGGGACAGGGGGTCGGCTACACCTTC. Encoded protein: CASSNTGQGVGYTF. Full variable domain (remainder filled in from reference TRBV14 and TRBJ1-2): EAGVTQFPSHSVIEKGQTVTLRCDPISGHDNLYWYRRVMGKEIKFLLHFVKESKQDESGMPNNRFLAERTGGTYSTLKVQPAELEDSGVYFCASSNTGQGVGYTFGSGTRLTVV.

The chain links TRBV11-2 to TRBJ1-3; TRBD1 matches 7 bases. The CDR3 spans 16 residues. Germline lookup yields CDR1 SGHAT and CDR2 FQNNGV. V gave up 6 bases and J gave up 5 bases; unmatched junction bases: 13. The CDR3 bases are TGTGCCAGCAGTCGATTACAGGGGACGCGTAGAAACACCATATATTTT. Amino acid sequence: CASSRLQGTRRNTIYF.

The rearrangement links TRBV7-8 to TRBJ2-3; 9 positions match TRBD2. Germline V gives CDR1 SGHVS, CDR2 FQNEAQ. CDR3 size: 15 residues. V lost 6 bases, J lost 4 bases, and 8 bases stayed unmatched. The CDR3 region has the DNA TGTGCCAGCAGAAATAGCGGGAGTGGGGCAGATACGCAGTATTTT. This encodes CASRNSGSGADTQYF.

Details on this clone: Other DNA sequences in the same sample also yield this CDR3. This chain connects TRBV24-1 to TRBJ1-2; perhaps TRBD1 as D (5 bases). The CDR3 loop spans 14 amino acids. Germline V gene lookup returns CDR1 KGHDR and CDR2 SFDVKD. V was clipped by 4 bases and J by 2 bases, with 10 bases between them. CDR3 region: CATSDPDRNYGYTF. The CDR3 DNA is TGTGCCACCAGTGACCCAGACAGAAACTATGGCTACACCTTC.

This clone was detected once. This chain links TRBV2 with TRBJ2-7, with D possibly TRBD2 on 6 matching bases. V dropped 2 bases and J dropped 2 bases, with 10 bases sitting between them. Germline V gene data show CDR1 as SNHLY and CDR2 as FYNNEI. The CDR3 is 14 amino acids. Written as DNA, the CDR3 is TGTGCCAGCAGTGAATTAGCGGAACCCTACGAGCAGTACTTC. The encoded protein is CASSELAEPYEQYF.

This clone was recorded once. The chain links TRBV19 to TRBJ2-1; 7 bases align to TRBD1. J lost 8 bases, V lost 1 base, and 2 bases had no gene match. Germline V gene data show CDR1 as LNHDA and CDR2 as SQIVND (reference sequence). This CDR3 has 13 amino acids. This chain's CDR3 is CASSIGGGDEQFF. CDR3 sequence (DNA): TGTGCCAGTAGTATAGGAGGGGGCGATGAGCAGTTCTTC.

The gene calls are TRBV7-9 and TRBJ1-6; 11 bases are shared with TRBD1. Germline CDR1 is SEHNR and CDR2 is FQNEAQ (reference sequence). V lost 5 bases and J lost 13; bases outside the gene matches: 4. The CDR3 covers 13 residues. This CDR3 is CASSPGQGAPLHF. The CDR3 DNA sequence: TGTGCCAGCAGCCCTGGACAGGGGGCCCCCCTCCACTTT.

This clone appeared a single time. J is TRBJ1-4 and V is TRBV6-5; D unclear. The CDR3 runs 12 residues. Between the trimmed V and J ends, which lost 6 bases and 8 bases, there was a span of 10 bases. The germline V gene has CDR1 MNHEY and CDR2 SVGAGI. CDR3 in DNA: TGTGCCAGCAGCCCACGGCGGGAAAAACTGTTTTTT. Translating gives CASSPRREKLFF.

V usage is TRBV28 and J usage is TRBJ1-1; TRBD1 matches at 8 bases. This CDR3 is 14 amino acids long. Trimming removed 4 bases from V and 1 base from J; junction bases left unmatched: 2. Germline CDR1 MDHEN, CDR2 SYDVKM. As DNA, the CDR3 is TGTGCCAGCAGTTCGGGACAGGAGAACACTGAAGCTTTCTTT. Residues: CASSSGQENTEAFF.

For this clone: Other nucleotide sequences in the sample specify the same CDR3. The rearrangement uses TRBV11-2 and TRBJ2-7, with D perhaps TRBD1 (5 bases). CDR1 is SGHAT and CDR2 is FQNNGV in the germline V gene. V was pared by 2 bases and J by 1 base, with 6 bases between. The CDR3 is 13 amino acids. The CDR3 nucleotides read TGTGCCAGCAGCTTATCAGGGTCCTACGAGCAGTACTTC. Translated, it gives CASSLSGSYEQYF.

CDR3 residues: CASSSRDIWNTEAFF. CDR3 in DNA: TGTGCCAGCAGCTCCCGAGACATTTGGAACACTGAAGCTTTCTTT. The V gene is TRBV5-6, the J gene TRBJ1-1; D remains ambiguous. The V gene's germline CDR1 is SGHDT and CDR2 YYEEEE. Trimming left V 3 bases short and J 1 base short, with 13 bases between. This CDR3 contains 15 residues.

This rearrangement joins TRBV7-2 to TRBJ1-2; no clear D gene. Trimming pared 3 bases from V and 1 base from J, leaving 9 bases between. This CDR3 region has 14 residues. Germline V gene sequence: CDR1 SGHTA, CDR2 FQGNSA. Written as DNA, the CDR3 is TGTGCCAGCAGCTTTCGACGAGGTAACTATGGCTACACCTTC. It yields the protein CASSFRRGNYGYTF.

The chain carries TRBV18 and TRBJ1-5; D unclear. Trimming pared 10 bases from V and 7 bases from J, leaving 14 bases between. The CDR3 runs 12 residues. The germline gives CDR1 KGHSH, CDR2 LQKENI. This CDR3 reads CAIVPGFQPQHF. CDR3 in DNA: TGTGCCATCGTCCCCGGTTTCCAGCCCCAGCATTTT.

The J gene is TRBJ1-5, the V gene TRBV10-3; TRBD1 aligns across 7 bases. The V gene's germline CDR1 is ENHRY and CDR2 SYGVKD. The CDR3 is made up of 17 amino acids. V lost 2 bases, J lost 5 bases, and 12 bases stayed unmatched. The CDR3 here is CAISETDTDRRDQPQHF. For the CDR3, the DNA is TGTGCCATCAGTGAGACGGACACGGACAGGAGGGATCAGCCCCAGCATTTT.

The rearrangement uses TRBV5-5 and TRBJ1-5, with 8 positions matching TRBD1. The CDR3 runs 15 residues. V dropped 4 bases and J dropped 1; count of bases not matched to a gene: 4. Germline V gene data show CDR1 as SGHKS and CDR2 as YYEKEE (reference sequence). Here the CDR3 DNA reads TGTGCCAGCAGCCCTGGGACAGGAAGCAATCAGCCCCAGCATTTT. This sequence encodes CASSPGTGSNQPQHF.